These 13 T cell receptor beta chains came from one sample sequenced in a study of T cells in Graves' hyperthyroidism and ophthalmopathy. Amplification of TCR beta CDR3 regions used RNA as the template. With the HTBI primer set, the TCR CDR3 went through a first round of RT-PCR. TCRdb ran MiXCR on the multiplex PCR reads and lists one entry per CDR3 protein. The profile shows around 440,000 distinct CDR3 sequences, less than 20% of them singletons. Sequences were obtained from blood. The receptors come from a woman aged 18-29 years with Graves' hyperthyroidism.

This clonotype was found many times. The CDR3 bases are TGTGCCAGCATTTCACATGACGACAGACTGGACAGGGAAATTATGCCCCAGCATTTT. This translates into CASISHDDRLDREIMPQHF. The chain employs TRBV27 and TRBJ1-5; TRBD1 matches 8 bases. Germline CDR1 reads MNHEY; CDR2 reads SMNVEV (reference sequence). The CDR3 sequence is 19 residues long. V dropped 7 bases and J dropped 9; count of bases not matched to a gene: 26.

J is TRBJ2-7 and V is TRBV28; TRBD1 matches 10 bases. With V trimmed by 6 bases and J by 2 bases, 1 base remained unmatched. The CDR3 length is 13 residues. Germline loops: CDR1 MDHEN, CDR2 SYDVKM. The CDR3 DNA follows: TGTGCCAGCAGGGGGACAGGGGCCTACGAGCAGTACTTC. It codes for CASRGTGAYEQYF.

The rearrangement joins TRBV27 to TRBJ1-4, with D tentatively TRBD1 (6 bases). V lost 4 bases and J lost 3, with 9 bases in between. The CDR3 spans 14 residues. From germline, CDR1 is MNHEY and CDR2 SMNVEV (reference sequence). This CDR3 is CASSSGVPNEKLFF. DNA for the CDR3: TGTGCCAGCAGTTCAGGGGTGCCTAATGAAAAACTGTTTTTT. Using reference TRBV27 and TRBJ1-4 for the parts outside the CDR3, the full variable domain is EAQVTQNPRYLITVTGKKLTVTCSQNMNHEYMSWYRQDPGLGLRQIYYSMNVEVTDKGDVPEGYKVSRKEKRNFPLILESPSPNQTSLYFCASSSGVPNEKLFFGSGTQLSVL.

This clonotype occurred many times. This rearrangement joins TRBV7-9 to TRBJ2-5; 7 nucleotides agree with TRBD2. The CDR3 has 15 amino acids. Germline CDR1 SEHNR, CDR2 FQNEAQ (reference sequence). The V segment lost 5 bases and the J segment 5 bases; nucleotides outside the gene matches: 11. The CDR3 is CASSLGGTPRETQYF. In nucleotides, the CDR3 is TGTGCCAGCAGCCTCGGGGGGACTCCCCGGGAGACCCAGTACTTC. Together with reference TRBV7-9 and TRBJ2-5, the CDR3 gives the full variable domain: DTGVSQNPRHKITKRGQNVTFRCDPISEHNRLYWYRQTLGQGPEFLTYFQNEAQLEKSRLLSDRFSAERPKGSFSTLEIQRTEQGDSAMYLCASSLGGTPRETQYFGPGTRLLVL.

In its sample, this clonotype was seen a few times. The V gene is TRBV18, the J gene TRBJ1-1; 9 positions match TRBD1. This CDR3 is 13 amino acids long. Germline CDR1 reads KGHSH; CDR2 reads LQKENI. The junction had 3 bases not matched to a gene; V was cut back by 4 bases and J by 6 bases. CDR3 nucleotide sequence: TGTGCCAGCTCACGGGACAGGGATTCTGAAGCTTTCTTT. It specifies CASSRDRDSEAFF.

This rearrangement joins TRBV6-6 to TRBJ2-2; TRBD1 aligns across 9 bases. This CDR3 region has 17 residues. The germline V gene encodes CDR1 MNHNY and CDR2 SVGAGI (reference sequence). The V gene end was trimmed by 0 bases and the J gene end by 7 bases; junction bases not matched to a gene: 9. CDR3 nucleotide sequence: TGTGCCAGCAGTTACTCACCGGGACAGGGAACCGTCGGGGAGCTGTTTTTT. Translating it yields CASSYSPGQGTVGELFF.

The V and J genes are TRBV6-5 and TRBJ2-5; D remains unclear. CDR3 size: 15 residues. The ends were cut back, 4 bases at V and 3 bases at J, with 15 bases in the middle. Germline values: CDR1 MNHEY, CDR2 SVGAGI. CDR3 nucleotide sequence: TGTGCCAGCAGTTCGACGGGCTACGCCGAAGAGACCCAGTACTTC. Its protein product is CASSSTGYAEETQYF.

This clonotype showed up just once. The V and J genes are TRBV15 and TRBJ2-7; TRBD1 agrees at 8 bases. The CDR3 extends over 15 amino acids. V trimming: 4 bases; J trimming: 2 bases; junction bases outside the gene matches: 7. Germline CDR1 is LNHNV and CDR2 is YYDKDF (reference sequence). The CDR3 bases are TGTGCCACCAGCAAAGGACAGGGTAAGACCTACGAGCAGTACTTC. Amino acid sequence: CATSKGQGKTYEQYF.

This clonotype was seen at least ten times. The J gene is TRBJ2-3, the V gene TRBV6-2 or TRBV6-3, with 14 bases matching TRBD2. The length of the CDR3 is 16 residues. Germline V gene data show CDR1 as MNHEY and CDR2 as SVGEGT. V was pared by 6 bases and J by 4 bases, with 6 bases of the junction left unmatched. The CDR3 DNA reads TGTGCCAGCAGCATGACTAGCGGGGGGGCCTCAGATACGCAGTATTTT. Translating it yields CASSMTSGGASDTQYF.

This chain connects TRBV24-1 to TRBJ1-2; D unclear. The length of the CDR3 is 14 residues. The V gene lost 3 bases and the J gene lost 6 bases, with 13 bases spanning the gap. CDR1 and CDR2 (germline): KGHDR, SFDVKD. The CDR3 nucleotides are TGTGCCACCAGTGATCGCCGGACGGCCCATGGCTACACCTTC. Encoded protein: CATSDRRTAHGYTF.

In its sample, this clonotype was seen a few times. This chain joins TRBV7-3 and TRBJ2-1; D remains unclear. This CDR3 comprises 13 residues. The germline V gene encodes CDR1 SGHTA and CDR2 FQGTGA. Trimming left V 4 bases short and J 2 bases short, with 6 bases between. The CDR3 DNA reads as TGTGCCAGCAGCTGGGTCCCCTACAATGAGCAGTTCTTC. Translation: CASSWVPYNEQFF.

V usage is TRBV11-2 and J usage is TRBJ2-7; 7 nucleotides match TRBD1. CDR3 size: 13 residues. The V gene end was trimmed by 6 bases and the J gene end by 2 bases; junction bases not matched to a gene: 4. Germline V gene sequence: CDR1 SGHAT, CDR2 FQNNGV. CDR3 DNA: TGTGCCAGCAGAAGGGACAGTACCTACGAGCAGTACTTC. This encodes CASRRDSTYEQYF. Looking up the rest from reference TRBV11-2 and TRBJ2-7 gives the full variable domain: EAGVAQSPRYKIIEKRQSVAFWCNPISGHATLYWYQQILGQGPKLLIQFQNNGVVDDSQLPKDRFSAERLKGVDSTLKIQPAKLEDSAVYLCASRRDSTYEQYFGPGTRLTVT.

In this sample, this clonotype turned up a few times. The chain carries TRBV19 and TRBJ2-7; either TRBD1 or TRBD2 may fit D (5 bases each). Trimming removed 3 bases at V and 0 bases at J, with 9 bases between. The CDR3 runs to 14 residues. Germline V gene lookup returns CDR1 LNHDA and CDR2 SQIVND (reference sequence). CDR3 nucleotide sequence: TGTGCCAGTAGTATCGCAGGGAGCTCCTACGAGCAGTACTTC. It encodes CASSIAGSSYEQYF.